The subject of this entry is one T cell receptor (beta chain). This entry is derived from a study of blood T cell repertoires in COVID-19. As originally analysed: Reference gene primer amplification in the assay estimated nucleated cell counts. Using immunoSEQ multiplex PCR, the repertoire was profiled, and TCRdb retains in-frame clones only, with some absent. Clone size and the V and J calls come from that table; the DNA yielded D and trimming. The sample includes about 370,000 clones, approximately 89% of them seen just once. V was shortened by 6 bases and J by 8 bases, with 10 bases between the two germline ends. Germline CDR1 DFQATT, CDR2 SNEGSKA (reference sequence). The CDR3 is made up of 10 amino acids. Participant age was about 18 to 95 years, and participants resided in 20 to 30 US areas.

The origin of this receptor is a woman aged 35 to 49 who had been exposed to COVID-19. The chain combines TRBV20-1 with TRBJ1-2, with D unclear. The specimen was PBMCs or T cells enriched from blood (not recorded which). CDR3 amino acids: CSAKLTGYTF. CDR3 DNA: TGCAGTGCCAAATTGACAGGCTACACCTTC.